This T cell receptor beta chain was obtained from a study of T cells in women clearing cervical HPV infection. Study background: Case blood was drawn a median approximately 160 days after lesion detection. Overall study findings and caveats: TRBV6-7 relative abundance averaged approximately 0.1% in cases and under 0.2% in controls.

The length of the CDR3 is 17 residues. From germline, CDR1 is DFQATT and CDR2 SNEGSKA (reference sequence). V dropped 0 bases and J dropped 6 bases, with 23 bases sitting between them. To note about this clone: Its antigen is undetermined. The missing CDR3 end, 3 residues past where the read stops, is filled in from the germline J gene.

Sequencing was performed with immunoSEQ multiplex PCR; in TCRdb, only in-frame clones are kept and a portion is missing. Its listing shows about 35,000 clones. Sequencing used blood buffy coat. The clonotype originates from a woman aged 18 to 75 with a cervical HPV16 infection that either progressed to CIN3+ or cleared (not recorded which). The rearrangement links TRBV20-1 to TRBJ2-5; a possible D gene is TRBD1 (6 bases). Partial CDR3 DNA: TGCAGTGCTAGAGATCCCACCTATCCAGGGGATCGGCAGACC. Translating gives CSARDPTYPGDRQT. The full CDR3 protein reads CSARDPTYPGDRQTQYF.